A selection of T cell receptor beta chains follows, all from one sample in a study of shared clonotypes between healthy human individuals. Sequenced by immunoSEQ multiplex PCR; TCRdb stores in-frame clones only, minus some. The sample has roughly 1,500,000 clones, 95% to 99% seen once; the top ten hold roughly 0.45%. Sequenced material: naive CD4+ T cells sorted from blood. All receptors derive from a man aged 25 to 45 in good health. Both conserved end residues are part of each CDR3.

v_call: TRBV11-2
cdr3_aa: CASSLRRTSGPDTQYF

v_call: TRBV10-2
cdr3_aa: CASSETGQGRRNTIYF

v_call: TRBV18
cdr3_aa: CASSGTPNTEAFF

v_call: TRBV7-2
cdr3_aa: CASSPGGAGGDNEQFF

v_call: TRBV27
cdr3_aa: CASSFRARLYNEQFF

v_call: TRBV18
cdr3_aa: CASSPLVGASGNYEQYF

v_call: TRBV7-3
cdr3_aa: CASSPPDGNTQYF

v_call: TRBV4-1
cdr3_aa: CASSPRGREFNEQFF

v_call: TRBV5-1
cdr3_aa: CASTTGQGIQETQYF

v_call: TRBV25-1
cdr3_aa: CASGRVGRDREQFF

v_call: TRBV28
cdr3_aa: CASSPTGPGNTIYF

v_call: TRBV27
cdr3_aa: CASSLQGAPSQPQHF

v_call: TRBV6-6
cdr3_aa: CASRKTVNTEAFF

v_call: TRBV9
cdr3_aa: CASSVGSSGNEQFF

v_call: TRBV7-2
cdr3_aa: CASSPKRDRRFDEQFF

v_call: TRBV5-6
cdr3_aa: CASSTTADRRNEKLFF

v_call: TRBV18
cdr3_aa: CASSPIRGRFEKLFF

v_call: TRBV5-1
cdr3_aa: CASSLPAGGPINEQFF

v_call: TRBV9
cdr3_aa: CASSAELGATGELFF

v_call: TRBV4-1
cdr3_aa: CASSQENLIANTDTQYF

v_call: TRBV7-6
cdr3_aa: CASSLGTGSTDTQYF

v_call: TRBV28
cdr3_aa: CATYPGGLAGEYEQYF

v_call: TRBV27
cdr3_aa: CARPAPPDRGYEQYF

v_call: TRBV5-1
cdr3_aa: CASSLQGAYEQYF

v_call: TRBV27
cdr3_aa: CASSRTGSGNTIYF

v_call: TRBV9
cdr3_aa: CASSPTGTDTQYF

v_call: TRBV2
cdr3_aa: CASSPDQEGSLYF

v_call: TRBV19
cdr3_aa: CASSIDSGRRDTGELFF

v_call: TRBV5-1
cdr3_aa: CASSFASNQPQHF

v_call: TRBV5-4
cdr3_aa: CASSRSGDVINYGYTF

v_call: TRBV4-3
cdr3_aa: CASSQELADEQFF

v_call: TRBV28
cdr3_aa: CASSLPPPGAYEQYF

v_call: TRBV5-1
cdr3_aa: CASSLPSYEQYF

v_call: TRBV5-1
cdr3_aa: CASSPAGQAGTSDEQYF

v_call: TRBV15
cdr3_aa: CATSRDRIGVSYEQYF

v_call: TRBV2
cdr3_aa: CASSPGPTYEQYF

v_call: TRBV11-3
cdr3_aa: CASSYGTGGTGELFF

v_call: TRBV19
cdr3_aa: CASSKAGLVNTGELFF

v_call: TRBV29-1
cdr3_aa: CSVATGFADTEAFF

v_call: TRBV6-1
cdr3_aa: CASSEGQGAYGYTF

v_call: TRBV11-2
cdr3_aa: CASSLVTGTFTDTQYF

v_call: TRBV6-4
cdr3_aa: CASSDRTGRITEAFF

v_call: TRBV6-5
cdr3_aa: CASSRSGSSNNEQFF

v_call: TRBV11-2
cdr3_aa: CASRRWGGAPTDTQYF

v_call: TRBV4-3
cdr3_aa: CASSQDKGWENTEAFF

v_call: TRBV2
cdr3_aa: CASSSFAGGNTDTQYF

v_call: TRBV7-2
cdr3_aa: CASSTRQGGDEQFF

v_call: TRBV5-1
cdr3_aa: CASSSEGGTQYF

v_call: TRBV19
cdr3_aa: CASSYRFQYEQYF

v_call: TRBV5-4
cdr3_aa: CASSWPGRTMNTEAFF

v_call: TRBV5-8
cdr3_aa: CASSLAGVPDTQYF

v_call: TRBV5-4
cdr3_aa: CASSQRAGRETQYF

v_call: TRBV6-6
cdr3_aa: CASSRFQGNNEQFF

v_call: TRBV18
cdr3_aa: CASSQGLAGGGEQFF